This TCR beta chain appears in the sequencing data of a study of tumor-infiltrating lymphocytes in primary liver carcinoma. With regard to this clonotype: Antigen unknown. Its ends do not fully match the called genes, so a read error is possible.

Without any cell sorting, roughly 20-30 mg of bulk tissue yielded co-extracted RNA and DNA. The patients had histopathologically diagnosed primary liver carcinoma, and their disease was treated by surgical resection. Those patients suffered from chronic HBV infection and were treatment-naive. Sampling targeted five separate regions of each tumor, which included the tumor centre. Priming with a constant-region primer yielded TCR beta cDNA from around 0.45 ug total RNA. Three nested multiplex PCR rounds, a slightly modified ARM-PCR, produced the libraries for TCR beta. The study ran its first two PCR rounds for around 10 cycles each, using TRBV1-TRBV30 forward primers and a C-beta reverse primer. TCRdb recomputed calls from the multiplex PCR reads with MiXCR, one row per CDR3 protein. The table has roughly 190,000 distinct CDR3 sequences, over 80% seen once. Germline V gene sequence: CDR1 SEHNR, CDR2 FQNEAQ (reference sequence). This CDR3 is 12 amino acids long.

Findings and limits, study-wide: Tumors significantly exceeded blood in top-250-clone fraction (p = 0.039).

This TCR came from a middle-aged man with primary liver carcinoma and hepatitis B virus infection. Sequenced: tumor tissue from primary liver carcinoma. The gene calls are TRBV7-9 and TRBJ1-1; a weak D match, TRBD1 (5 bases). Here the CDR3 reads CASSLAEGPALF. DNA for the CDR3: TGTGCCAGCAGCTTAGCGGAGGGACCGGCTTTATTT.